One and the same sample provided the 18 T cell receptor beta chains below, sequenced in a study of T cell repertoires in cytomegalovirus infection. TCRdb passed the reads through MiXCR, listing each CDR3 protein once. The data hold 200,000 to 300,000 distinct CDR3 sequences, with around 13% observed a single time. Sequencing was done on a sample of PBMCs. The receptors here all came from a human donor in good health (CMV status not recorded). Some clones in this sample may be carry-over from other donors' samples.

The V call is TRBV4-3, the J call TRBJ2-7, with D uncertain. Between the trimmed V and J ends, which lost 4 bases and 1 base, there was a span of 14 bases. Germline assignment: CDR1 LGHNA and CDR2 YSLEER. There are 15 residues in the CDR3. CDR3 sequence reads: CASSPVTNTSYEQYF. Here the CDR3 DNA reads TGCGCCAGCAGCCCCGTGACAAATACTTCCTACGAGCAGTACTTC.

This clonotype was detected many times. The chain uses TRBV12-3 or TRBV12-4 and TRBJ2-7, with TRBD2 matching 7 bases. Trimming cost V 2 bases and J 6 bases; bases outside gene matches: 7. There are 14 residues in the CDR3. The CDR3 DNA is TGTGCCAGCAGTTTATTGGCGGGGGTGGGCGAGCAGTACTTC. Protein sequence: CASSLLAGVGEQYF.

This clonotype was seen only a few times. This rearrangement joins TRBV20-1 to TRBJ2-2; D possibly corresponds to TRBD1 (5 bases). CDR3 length: 12 residues. Germline V gene data show CDR1 as DFQATT and CDR2 as SNEGSKA (reference sequence). Trimming took 1 base from V and 9 from J, leaving 9 bases between them. The CDR3 coding sequence is TGCAGTGCTAGAGTTCAGGACAGGGAGCTGTTTTTT. Its translation: CSARVQDRELFF.

This clonotype was recorded at least ten times. This rearrangement joins TRBV7-2 to TRBJ2-3, with D unclear. Germline-derived CDR1 and CDR2 are SGHTA and FQGNSA. V was trimmed by 5 bases and J by 7 bases, leaving 1 base between them. This CDR3 comprises 9 residues. CDR3 bases: TGTGCCAGCAGCCATACGCAGTATTTT. It translates to CASSHTQYF.

This clonotype turned up a few times. The V call is TRBV4-2, the J call TRBJ2-5, with D perhaps given as TRBD1 or TRBD2 (7 bases each). Trimming took 4 bases from V and 2 from J, leaving 14 bases between them. CDR1 and CDR2 from the germline V gene are LGHNA and YNFKEQ. CDR3 size: 15 residues. For the CDR3, the DNA is TGTGCCAGCAGCCCGACTAGCAGGGGGCAAGAGACCCAGTACTTC. This sequence encodes CASSPTSRGQETQYF.

This clonotype was seen many times. The chain has TRBV6-4 and TRBJ2-3; 8 bases are a match to TRBD2. Germline CDR1 is MRHNA and CDR2 is SNTAGT. The CDR3 extends over 15 amino acids. The trim removed 3 bases at V and 1 base at J, leaving 3 bases unmatched. The CDR3 coding sequence is TGTGCCAGCAGTGAATCGGGGGGGGGCACAGATACGCAGTATTTT. It is translated as CASSESGGGTDTQYF.

The sample holds many counts of this clonotype. The J gene is TRBJ2-5, the V gene TRBV27; D is perhaps TRBD1 (6 bases). V was shortened by 2 bases and J by 4 bases, with 17 bases between the two germline ends. CDR1 is MNHEY and CDR2 is SMNVEV in the germline V gene (reference sequence). This CDR3 is built from 16 residues. CDR3 in amino acids: CASSLNIGTQLETQYF. The CDR3 bases are TGTGCCAGCAGTTTAAATATCGGGACACAACTAGAGACCCAGTACTTC.

This clonotype was recorded at least ten times. The rearrangement uses TRBV28 and TRBJ2-3, with a weak D call TRBD2 (6 bases). The CDR3 consists of 15 residues. Germline CDR1 is MDHEN and CDR2 is SYDVKM. The V gene lost 3 bases and the J gene lost 5 bases, with 15 bases spanning the gap. CDR3: CASSLRRGLEDTQYF. The CDR3 nucleotides read TGTGCCAGCAGTTTGAGGAGGGGTTTAGAAGATACGCAGTATTTT.

This clonotype was seen ten or more times. The V gene is TRBV7-2, the J gene TRBJ2-2, with D possibly being TRBD2 (6 bases). V lost 5 bases and J 6 bases, leaving 16 bases between the germline ends. The CDR3 loop spans 15 amino acids. Germline-derived CDR1 and CDR2 are SGHTA and FQGNSA. CDR3 amino acids: CASSPEAPSAGELFF. The CDR3 DNA reads as TGTGCCAGCAGCCCAGAGGCCCCTAGCGCCGGGGAGCTGTTTTTT.

In this sample, this clonotype turned up many times. J is TRBJ2-5 and V is TRBV29-1, with 12 bases aligning to TRBD1. J was trimmed by 5 bases and V by 6 bases; bases with no gene match: 10. Germline values: CDR1 SQVTM, CDR2 ANQGSEA. The CDR3 is 15 residues long. The CDR3 region has the DNA TGCAGCGTAACACCCGGGACAGGGGGCGGGGAGACCCAGTACTTC. It encodes CSVTPGTGGGETQYF.

This clonotype turned up a few times. J is TRBJ2-5 and V is TRBV14, with TRBD2 matching over 8 bases. The CDR3 runs 18 residues. V was clipped by 0 bases and J by 2 bases; unmatched bases: 11. Per germline, CDR1 SGHDN and CDR2 FVKESK. CDR3 loop: CASSQDKSAGGTQETQYF. The DNA for the CDR3 is TGTGCCAGCAGCCAAGATAAGTCGGCGGGAGGTACTCAAGAGACCCAGTACTTC.

This clonotype has more than one count but fewer than ten. The chain recombines TRBV25-1 with TRBJ2-1; the D is unclear. Trimming took off 2 bases at V and 2 bases at J, with 10 bases between the two ends. This CDR3 contains 15 residues. Germline V gives CDR1 MGHDK, CDR2 SYGVNS. Here the CDR3 DNA reads TGTGCCAGCAGTGAAGGCCAGGCCCCCTACAATGAGCAGTTCTTC. It is translated as CASSEGQAPYNEQFF.

This clonotype came up a few times. This rearrangement joins TRBV29-1 to TRBJ1-1, with D tentatively TRBD1 (5 bases). The length of the CDR3 is 11 residues. Germline CDR1 and CDR2: SQVTM and ANQGSEA. Between the trimmed V and J ends, which lost 5 bases and 8 bases, there was a span of 12 bases. The CDR3 DNA sequence: TGCAGCGTTATAGGGGAGGGCGAAGCTTTCTTT. Translated, it gives CSVIGEGEAFF.

This clonotype was seen many times. The rearrangement links TRBV7-6 to TRBJ2-3, with D tentatively TRBD1 (6 bases). The V end lost 6 bases, the J end lost 1 base, and 17 bases lay between the germline ends. CDR1 SGHVS and CDR2 FNYEAQ come from the germline V gene. The CDR3 covers 16 residues. Here the CDR3 reads CASRDRSLGGTDTQYF. The CDR3 DNA reads as TGTGCCAGCAGAGACAGGTCACTGGGGGGCACAGATACGCAGTATTTT.

This clonotype was counted ten times or more. The chain combines TRBV6-1 with TRBJ1-2, with a tentative D call TRBD1 (6 bases). This CDR3 contains 16 residues. CDR1 is MNHNS and CDR2 is SASEGT in the germline V gene. V was trimmed by 2 bases and J by 6 bases, leaving 19 bases between them. DNA for the CDR3: TGTGCCAGCAGTGAAAGAAAGGGCAGGGGAGCAGATGGCTACACCTTC. Protein sequence: CASSERKGRGADGYTF.

The chain couples TRBV19 to TRBJ1-5; TRBD1 aligns across 8 bases. CDR1 LNHDA and CDR2 SQIVND come from the germline V gene (reference sequence). The CDR3 loop spans 15 amino acids. V was pared by 7 bases and J by 7 bases, with 12 bases of the junction left unmatched. The CDR3 nucleotides read TGTGCCAGTAAGACAACAGGGGGGGCTCAGCAGCCCCAGCATTTT. Translated: CASKTTGGAQQPQHF.

This chain links TRBV5-4 with TRBJ1-1; TRBD1 matches at 8 bases. The J segment lost 4 bases and the V segment lost 4 bases, leaving 9 bases of the junction unmatched. Germline V gene sequence: CDR1 SGHNT, CDR2 YYREEE (reference sequence). The CDR3 runs 15 residues. CDR3 amino acids: CASSPSPDRGTEAFF. As DNA, the CDR3 is TGTGCCAGCAGCCCAAGCCCCGACAGGGGCACTGAAGCTTTCTTT. The variable domain in full, with the rest retrieved from reference TRBV5-4 and TRBJ1-1, is ETGVTQSPTHLIKTRGQQVTLRCSSQSGHNTVSWYQQALGQGPQFIFQYYREEENGRGNFPPRFSGLQFPNYSSELNVNALELDDSALYLCASSPSPDRGTEAFFGQGTRLTVV.

This clonotype was seen more than once but under ten times. The CDR3 DNA reads as TGTGCCAGCAGAAAGTATCAGCCCCAGCATTTT. Its protein is CASRKYQPQHF. The chain carries TRBV25-1 and TRBJ1-5; D call uncertain. CDR3 length: 11 amino acids. V was clipped by 6 bases and J by 5 bases, with 5 bases between them. Looked up from germline, CDR1 is MGHDK and CDR2 is SYGVNS.